This TCR beta chain was retrieved from a study of blood T cell repertoires in COVID-19. Across the study: COVID-19 samples from acute and convalescent phases originated in the United States, Italy and Spain.

In the source study's methods: Reference gene primer amplification in the assay estimated nucleated cell counts. TCRdb keeps only in-frame clones here, not all; method: immunoSEQ multiplex PCR. V, J and clone size reflect that table, while D and trimming were determined from the DNA. The sample lists over 150,000 clones, around 83% occurring once. The CDR3 is 15 amino acids. V shed 4 bases and J 7 bases; nucleotides not matched to a gene: 9. CDR1 and CDR2 from the germline V gene are LNHDA and SQIVND (reference sequence). This clone was found once. The sequence was collected from a man in his forties or fifties with active or convalescent COVID-19. This chain uses TRBV19 with TRBJ2-1; 8 positions agree with TRBD2. The sequenced material came from peripheral blood. CDR3 sequence reads: CASSRREAGGNEQFF. For the CDR3, the DNA is TGTGCCAGTAGTAGGCGGGAGGCCGGAGGGAATGAGCAGTTCTTC.